The next 6 T cell receptor beta chains were all read from a single sample in a study of T-cell memory formation after mild COVID-19 (dated by TCRdb to about 2021). The protocol used for the library was 5' RACE. The run used an Illumina NovaSeq 6000. The public reads were run again by TCRdb, first through fastp at Q25 and then through MiXCR, and only productive beta chains were kept. Rows are unified per CDR3 protein, each entry keeping the most common DNA and genes. The sample contains 550,000 to 650,000 distinct CDR3 sequences, 15% to 20% of them found a single time. The ten largest clonotypes hold around 8.1% of the sample. Sequences were obtained from PBMCs or a T cell subset sorted from them (not recorded which). These receptors all stem from an adult woman who had mild COVID-19 (a few samples of this study predate the infection). The sample titles of this study are shuffled in the database, so cell type and time point are left out; the donor was told from shared clones.

This clonotype was seen at least ten times. V gene TRBV5-5 combines with J gene TRBJ1-1; D not resolved. CDR3 length equals 13 residues. The V and J ends lost 2 bases and 1 base respectively, with 6 bases between them. CDR1 is SGHKS, CDR2 YYEKEE, per germline (reference sequence). Here the CDR3 reads CASSFGRNTEAFF. For the CDR3, the DNA is TGTGCCAGCAGCTTCGGACGGAACACTGAAGCTTTCTTT.

The chain links TRBV5-4 to TRBJ1-2; 7 bases are shared with TRBD1. The CDR3 sequence is 14 residues long. Per the germline V gene, CDR1 is SGHNT and CDR2 is YYREEE (reference sequence). V lost 6 bases to trimming and J lost 2 bases; unmatched junction nucleotides: 7. As DNA, the CDR3 is TGTGCCAGCAACCCGGGACAGATAAACTATGGCTACACCTTC. Its protein product is CASNPGQINYGYTF.

This rearrangement joins TRBV20-1 to TRBJ1-1; tentatively, D is TRBD1 (5 bases). Trimming pared 6 bases from V and 3 bases from J, leaving 14 bases between. Germline-derived CDR1 and CDR2 are DFQATT and SNEGSKA (reference sequence). The CDR3 covers 13 residues. CDR3 sequence: CSARAGIYTEAFF. In nucleotides, the CDR3 is TGCAGTGCCAGGGCGGGAATTTACACTGAAGCTTTCTTT.

V usage is TRBV2 and J usage is TRBJ1-1; 8 bases are shared with TRBD1. This CDR3 comprises 13 residues. The trim removed 4 bases at V and 3 bases at J, leaving 1 base unmatched. Germline V lookup: CDR1 SNHLY, CDR2 FYNNEI. CDR3: CASSGQGYTEAFF. Here the CDR3 DNA reads TGTGCCAGCAGTGGACAGGGGTACACTGAAGCTTTCTTT.

In this sample, this clonotype turned up a few times. Germline and junction disagree at one end, which may indicate a read error. The chain couples TRBV29-1 to TRBJ2-3; 7 nucleotides line up with TRBD1. This CDR3 contains 11 residues. Germline V lookup: CDR1 SQVTM, CDR2 ANQGSEA. Here the CDR3 reads CSAGQADTQYF. The CDR3 DNA is TGCAGCGCCGGACAGGCCGATACACAGTATTTT.

V usage is TRBV7-6 and J usage is TRBJ2-7; 7 bases fit TRBD1. The V gene's germline CDR1 is SGHVS and CDR2 FNYEAQ. The CDR3 covers 14 residues. Unmatched junction bases numbered 9, after V lost 5 bases and J lost 5 bases. The CDR3 sequence: CASSSRYRGHEQYF. The CDR3, as DNA: TGTGCCAGCAGCAGTCGTTACAGGGGTCACGAGCAGTACTTC.